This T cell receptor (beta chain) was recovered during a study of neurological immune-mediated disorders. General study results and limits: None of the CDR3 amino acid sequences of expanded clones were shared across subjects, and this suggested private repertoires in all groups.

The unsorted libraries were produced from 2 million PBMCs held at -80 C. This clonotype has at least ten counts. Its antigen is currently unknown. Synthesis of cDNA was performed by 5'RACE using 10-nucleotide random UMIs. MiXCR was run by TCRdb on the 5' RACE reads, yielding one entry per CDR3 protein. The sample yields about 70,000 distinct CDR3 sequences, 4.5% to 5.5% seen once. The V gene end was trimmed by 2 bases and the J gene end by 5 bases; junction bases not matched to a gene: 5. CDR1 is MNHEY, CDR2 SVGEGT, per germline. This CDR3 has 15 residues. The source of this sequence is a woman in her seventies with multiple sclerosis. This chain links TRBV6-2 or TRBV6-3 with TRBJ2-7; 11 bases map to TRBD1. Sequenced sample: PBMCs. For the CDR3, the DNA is TGTGCCAGCAGTTACGGGACAGGGGGAACCCACGAGCAGTACTTC. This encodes CASSYGTGGTHEQYF.